The rows below give T cell receptor beta chains drawn from one sample of a study of T cells in Graves' hyperthyroidism and ophthalmopathy. TCRdb reprocessed the multiplex PCR reads via MiXCR and lists one record per CDR3 protein. The top ten hold about a quarter of the sample, which has around 300,000 distinct CDR3 sequences, 25% seen once. Sequencing input: blood. These receptors all come from a middle-aged man with Graves' hyperthyroidism that later progressed to Graves' ophthalmopathy. Each CDR3 is given with its conserved first and last residue. The order of the fields is D gene, V gene, clone size, CDR3 length, J gene, CDR3 DNA, CDR3 protein. D genes are given only for firm matches. Clone size is stated in some rows and not others, as once, few, many or a class when expanded.

D: TRBD2
V: TRBV6-4
size: few
length: 16
J: TRBJ2-3
DNA: TGTGCCAGCCACGAGACTAGCGGGGCTAGCACAGATACGCAGTATTTT
CDR3: CASHETSGASTDTQYF

D: NA
V: TRBV27
size: many
length: 15
J: TRBJ2-5
DNA: TGTGCCAGCAGTTCAGCAGGGGCCTATGAAGAGACCCAGTACTTC
CDR3: CASSSAGAYEETQYF

D: NA
V: TRBV4-3
size: NA
length: 13
J: TRBJ2-2
DNA: TGCGCCAGCAGCCCGTACAAAGCCGGGGAGCTGTTTTTT
CDR3: CASSPYKAGELFF

D: NA
V: TRBV2
size: many
length: 13
J: TRBJ1-1
DNA: TGTGCCAGCAGAGGTTGGGAGAACACTGAAGCTTTCTTT
CDR3: CASRGWENTEAFF

D: TRBD2
V: TRBV2
size: many
length: 13
J: TRBJ2-7
DNA: TGTGCCGGCCCTAGCGGGAGAGGTCGGGAGCAGTACTTC
CDR3: CAGPSGRGREQYF

D: NA
V: TRBV19
size: NA
length: 15
J: TRBJ1-5
DNA: TGTGCCAGTAGTACGACCTCGGCTGGCAATCAGCCCCAGCATTTT
CDR3: CASSTTSAGNQPQHF

D: TRBD1
V: TRBV5-6
size: NA
length: 13
J: TRBJ1-2
DNA: TGCGCCAGCAGTAACAGGGGAACCTATGGCTACACCTTC
CDR3: CASSNRGTYGYTF

D: NA
V: TRBV7-2
size: NA
length: 14
J: TRBJ1-2
DNA: TGTGCCAGCAGCTTAGGGTCCCTTGGGTATGGCTACACCTTC
CDR3: CASSLGSLGYGYTF

D: TRBD2
V: TRBV6-5
size: many
length: 15
J: TRBJ2-7
DNA: TGTGCCAGCAGTTACGTCGGCGGGGGGGTGTACGAGCAGTACTTC
CDR3: CASSYVGGGVYEQYF

D: NA
V: TRBV9
size: many
length: 13
J: TRBJ1-2
DNA: TGTGCCAGCAGCGTAGGAACGGACTATGGCTACACCTTC
CDR3: CASSVGTDYGYTF

D: TRBD1
V: TRBV5-1
size: many
length: 16
J: TRBJ2-4
DNA: TGCGCCAGCAGCTACACCGTCGGGACAGGGAGAAACATTCAGTACTTC
CDR3: CASSYTVGTGRNIQYF

D: NA
V: TRBV6-2/TRBV6-3
size: few
length: 13
J: TRBJ1-1
DNA: TGTGCCAGCAGTTACTCTATCCGGGGCGCAGCTTTCTTT
CDR3: CASSYSIRGAAFF

D: NA
V: TRBV6-1
size: NA
length: 13
J: TRBJ2-7
DNA: TGTGCCACCGCTCAGGTCCAGGGGAACGAGCAGTACTTC
CDR3: CATAQVQGNEQYF

D: NA
V: TRBV13
size: many
length: 15
J: TRBJ2-7
DNA: TGTGCCAGCAGCCCCCGAGGAGGAGCGGGTGTCGAGCAGTACTTC
CDR3: CASSPRGGAGVEQYF

D: NA
V: TRBV2
size: many
length: 14
J: TRBJ2-7
DNA: TGTGCCAGCCAGTCGGAGGGCGTTGGGTACGAGCAGTACTTC
CDR3: CASQSEGVGYEQYF